This passage covers 9 T cell receptor beta chains from one sample sequenced in a study of blood T cell repertoires in COVID-19 (TCRdb year 2020). The method behind the library was the immunoSEQ multiplex PCR assay. TCRdb limited this immuneACCESS table to in-frame rearrangements with V and J called. A share of clones is missing; checked studies link under half to unresolved V genes, and the rest is unexplained. This sample gives 50,000 to 70,000 clones in total; around 80% of them show up just once. The ten top clones hold more than 5% of the sample. What was sequenced was peripheral blood. These receptors all stem from a woman between 55 and 75 years old with acute or convalescent COVID-19.

The chain employs TRBV13 and TRBJ2-2, with 8 bases fitting TRBD2. The CDR3 runs 19 residues. With 0 bases clipped from V and 5 bases from J, the junction kept 14 bases outside the gene matches. The germline V gene encodes CDR1 PRHDT and CDR2 FYEKMQ (reference sequence). The CDR3: CASSLGVLTGTRGTGELFF. CDR3 DNA: TGTGCCAGCAGCTTAGGCGTGCTTACCGGGACTAGGGGAACCGGGGAGCTGTTTTTT. Full variable domain (outside the CDR3, taken from reference TRBV13 and TRBJ2-2): AAGVIQSPRHLIKEKRETATLKCYPIPRHDTVYWYQQGPGQDPQFLISFYEKMQSDKGSIPDRFSAQQFSDYHSELNMSSLELGDSALYFCASSLGVLTGTRGTGELFFGEGSRLTVL.

The chain uses TRBV12-5 and TRBJ2-2; 8 bases are shared with TRBD1. Germline V lookup: CDR1 LGHNT, CDR2 FRNRAP. The CDR3 totals 15 residues. Trimming removed 7 bases from V and 2 bases from J; junction bases left unmatched: 6. Written as DNA, the CDR3 is TGTGCTAGTGCTACCGGACAGGGAAACACCGGGGAGCTGTTTTTT. Protein: CASATGQGNTGELFF.

The rearrangement links TRBV19 to TRBJ1-2, with 7 bases identical to TRBD1. Trimming cost V 5 bases and J 4 bases; bases outside gene matches: 7. The V gene's germline CDR1 is LNHDA and CDR2 SQIVND (reference sequence). The CDR3 totals 14 residues. In DNA form, the CDR3 reads TGTGCCAGTAGTTGGTCGGCAGGGGGCTATGGCTACACCTTC. Translation gives CASSWSAGGYGYTF. Full variable domain (outside the CDR3, taken from reference TRBV19 and TRBJ1-2): DGGITQSPKYLFRKEGQNVTLSCEQNLNHDAMYWYRQDPGQGLRLIYYSQIVNDFQKGDIAEGYSVSREKKESFPLTVTSAQKNPTAFYLCASSWSAGGYGYTFGSGTRLTVV.

The chain joins TRBV5-6 to TRBJ2-7; 8 nucleotides agree with TRBD1. The CDR3 has 16 amino acids. Trimming removed 4 bases from V and 5 bases from J; junction bases left unmatched: 14. The germline CDR1 and CDR2 sequences are SGHDT and YYEEEE. CDR3 DNA sequence: TGTGCCAGCAGCCTACGGACGGGGACAGGCTACAACGAGCAGTACTTC. As protein: CASSLRTGTGYNEQYF.

The chain carries TRBV5-1 and TRBJ2-7; 7 bases line up with TRBD1. The V segment lost 4 bases and the J segment 1 base; nucleotides outside the gene matches: 5. This CDR3 spans 14 amino acids. Germline V lookup: CDR1 SGHRS, CDR2 YFSETQ. In nucleotides, the CDR3 is TGCGCCAGCAGCCCATGGGACAGTTCCTACGAGCAGTACTTC. Translating gives CASSPWDSSYEQYF.

This chain joins TRBV29-1 and TRBJ2-1, with 9 positions matching TRBD1. The CDR3 length is 12 residues. V lost 7 bases to trimming and J lost 12 bases; unmatched junction nucleotides: 10. Germline assignment: CDR1 SQVTM and CDR2 ANQGSEA. CDR3 sequence (DNA): TGCAGCGCCGAGGGACAGGGTGAAGGGCAGTTCTTC. It encodes CSAEGQGEGQFF.

This clone appeared a single time. The V and J genes are TRBV20-1 and TRBJ2-3, with a tentative D call TRBD2 (6 bases). Germline loops: CDR1 DFQATT, CDR2 SNEGSKA (reference sequence). This CDR3 spans 14 amino acids. V was cut by 3 bases and J by 0 bases, with 10 bases left in between. The CDR3 loop reads CSASGTSSTDTQYF. The CDR3 DNA reads as TGCAGTGCTAGTGGGACTTCTAGCACAGATACGCAGTATTTT.

The rearrangement links TRBV5-1 to TRBJ1-5, with D unclear. Per germline, CDR1 SGHRS and CDR2 YFSETQ. This CDR3 has 15 amino acids. Trimming removed 4 bases at V and 3 bases at J, with 14 bases between. DNA of the CDR3: TGCGCCAGCAGCCCGTCGGGAGGGATCAATCAGCCCCAGCATTTT. The encoded protein is CASSPSGGINQPQHF.

The V call is TRBV5-1, the J call TRBJ2-7, with 7 bases lining up with TRBD1. Germline values: CDR1 SGHRS, CDR2 YFSETQ. V gave up 0 bases and J gave up 1 base; unmatched junction bases: 13. The length of the CDR3 is 18 residues. The CDR3 region has the DNA TGCGCCAGCAGCTTGGAATATTCCGGGACAGCGTTTTCCTACGAGCAGTACTTC. Translation gives CASSLEYSGTAFSYEQYF. Variable domain in full (rest from reference TRBV5-1 and TRBJ2-7): KAGVTQTPRYLIKTRGQQVTLSCSPISGHRSVSWYQQTPGQGLQFLFEYFSETQRNKGNFPGRFSGRQFSNSRSEMNVSTLELGDSALYLCASSLEYSGTAFSYEQYFGPGTRLTVT.